This T cell receptor beta chain was captured by sequencing in a study of graft-versus-host responses after intestinal transplantation. Graft tissue processing released intraepithelial and lamina propria lymphocytes. This clone has only one observation. Its antigen is unidentified. Study-level points and caveats: Early post-transplant HvG declines showed an association with peak circulating GvH clone levels.

The assay was immunoSEQ multiplex PCR, and TCRdb's table has in-frame clones only and misses some. In the table there are approximately 16,000 clones, around 64% of which are singletons. The V end lost 4 bases, the J end lost 2 bases, and 13 bases lay between the germline ends. Per germline, CDR1 SGDLS and CDR2 YYNGEE. The CDR3 covers 14 residues. The origin of this receptor is a human patient who received an intestinal transplant, so some T cells may come from the graft donor. V usage is TRBV9 and J usage is TRBJ2-7; tentative D call: TRBD1 (6 bases). Sequencing was performed on ileum tissue, taken about 680 days after intestinal transplantation. The CDR3 nucleotides read TGTGCCAGCAGCCCTCAGACAGGTACCTACGAGCAGTACTTC. This sequence encodes CASSPQTGTYEQYF. The variable domain in full, completed from reference TRBV9 and TRBJ2-7, reads DSGVTQTPKHLITATGQRVTLRCSPRSGDLSVYWYQQSLDQGLQFLIQYYNGEERAKGNILERFSAQQFPDLHSELNLSSLELGDSALYFCASSPQTGTYEQYFGPGTRLTVT.